This TCR beta chain was sequenced for a study of T cells in Graves' hyperthyroidism and ophthalmopathy. This clonotype was found many times. RNA transcripts gave rise to amplified TCR beta CDR3 regions. Carried out on the TCR CDR3, a first-round RT-PCR used the HTBI primer set. Each CDR3 protein gets one entry after TCRdb re-called the multiplex PCR reads with MiXCR. The sample includes 660,000 or so distinct CDR3 sequences, 20% seen only once; the top ten take approximately 30%. Source material: blood. The source of this sequence is a man aged 25-45 years with Graves' ophthalmopathy.

The DNA of the CDR3 is TGCGCCAGCAGCCAAGATGTCCTGGGCGGGGAGACCCAGTACTTC. As protein: CASSQDVLGGETQYF. The gene calls are TRBV4-1 and TRBJ2-5; maybe TRBD2 (5 bases). Germline CDR1 is MGHRA and CDR2 is YSYEKL. Trimming pared 0 bases from V and 5 bases from J, leaving 13 bases between. The CDR3 is 15 residues long.